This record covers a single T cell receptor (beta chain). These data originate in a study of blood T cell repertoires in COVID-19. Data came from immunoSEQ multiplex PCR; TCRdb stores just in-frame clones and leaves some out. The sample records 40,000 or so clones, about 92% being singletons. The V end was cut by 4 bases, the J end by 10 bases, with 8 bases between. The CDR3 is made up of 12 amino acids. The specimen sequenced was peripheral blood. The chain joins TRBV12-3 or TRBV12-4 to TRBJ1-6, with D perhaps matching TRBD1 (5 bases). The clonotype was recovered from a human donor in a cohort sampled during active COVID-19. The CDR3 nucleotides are TGTGCCAGCAGTTCCGCAGGGTCACCCCTCCACTTT. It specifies CASSSAGSPLHF.